These 5 T cell receptor beta chains came from one sample sequenced in a study of CD8+ T cells in alopecia areata. Isolated RNA was reverse transcribed into cDNA used as the sequencing template. Sequenced by immunoSEQ multiplex PCR; TCRdb stores in-frame clones only, minus some. The sample lists some 51,000 clones, approximately 96% seen once, with more than 25% in the top ten. The sequences come from CD8+ T cells sorted from blood, collected at week 0. All receptors come from a human donor with alopecia areata.

The V gene is TRBV6-1, the J gene TRBJ1-1, with TRBD1 as a possible D gene (6 bases). The CDR3 totals 14 residues. Deletions cut 6 bases from V and 0 bases from J, with 11 bases between. CDR1 is MNHNS, CDR2 SASEGT, per germline. The CDR3 DNA is TGTGCCAGCAGAGAGGACAGAATGAACACTGAAGCTTTCTTT. Its translation is CASREDRMNTEAFF.

The V gene is TRBV5-6, the J gene TRBJ2-7, with a weak D call TRBD2 (5 bases). V was cut by 0 bases and J by 2 bases, with 9 bases left in between. The CDR3 consists of 14 residues. Germline CDR1 is SGHDT and CDR2 is YYEEEE. The CDR3 coding sequence is TGTGCCAGCAGCTTGGGAGCGGACCCCTACGAGCAGTACTTC. Translated, it gives CASSLGADPYEQYF.

This chain uses TRBV4-1 with TRBJ2-2; possible D gene TRBD1, 5 bases. Germline CDR1 reads MGHRA; CDR2 reads YSYEKL. The germline V and J ends were trimmed by 0 bases and 4 bases, with 9 bases remaining between them. The CDR3 has 15 amino acids. The CDR3 protein is CASSQEGQSTGELFF. CDR3 in DNA: TGCGCCAGCAGCCAAGAGGGGCAGAGCACCGGGGAGCTGTTTTTT.

The chain links TRBV13 to TRBJ2-7; 8 bases are shared with TRBD1. This CDR3 has 14 residues. The germline gives CDR1 PRHDT, CDR2 FYEKMQ (reference sequence). The ends lost 1 base at V and 3 bases at J; junction bases unmatched: 2. CDR3 residues: CASSLAGQGYEQYF. CDR3 nucleotide sequence: TGTGCCAGCAGCTTAGCTGGACAGGGCTACGAGCAGTACTTC.

The rearrangement uses TRBV7-9 and TRBJ2-6; possible D gene TRBD2, 5 bases. Germline CDR1 is SEHNR and CDR2 is FQNEAQ (reference sequence). Trimming pared 1 base from V and 11 bases from J, leaving 9 bases between. CDR3 length: 13 amino acids. The CDR3 loop reads CASSLEPDYVLTF. CDR3 nucleotide sequence: TGTGCCAGCAGCTTAGAACCGGACTACGTCCTGACTTTC.